Listed here are 24 T cell receptor beta chains from one sample, sequenced in a study of T-cell memory formation after mild COVID-19. Using its own MiXCR run on the 5' RACE reads, TCRdb lists one record per CDR3 protein. The sample has about 140,000 distinct CDR3 sequences; 6% to 6.5% are singletons. Material: PBMCs or a T cell subset sorted from them (not recorded which). Receptor source: an adult woman who had mild COVID-19 (a few samples of this study predate the infection). Cell type and time point are not known.

This clonotype has only a few counts. J is TRBJ2-2 and V is TRBV3-1, with 14 bases aligning to TRBD2. Germline assignment: CDR1 LGHDT and CDR2 YNNKEL (reference sequence). Trimming cost V 2 bases and J 3 bases; bases outside gene matches: 5. The CDR3 consists of 18 residues. The CDR3 region is CASSQLGLAGVDTGELFF. As DNA, the CDR3 is TGTGCCAGCAGCCAATTGGGACTAGCGGGAGTGGACACCGGGGAGCTGTTTTTT.

This clonotype showed up just a few times. The chain combines TRBV12-3 or TRBV12-4 with TRBJ2-7, with TRBD1 as a possible D gene (6 bases). V lost 1 base to trimming and J lost 3 bases, with 13 bases between them. This CDR3 comprises 15 residues. CDR3 protein: CASSLGGTLGYEQYF. The CDR3 DNA is TGTGCCAGCAGTTTAGGGGGGACATTAGGCTACGAGCAGTACTTC.

This clonotype occurred a few times. V usage is TRBV3-1 and J usage is TRBJ2-7; 10 positions match TRBD1. The CDR3 consists of 16 residues. V gave up 3 bases and J gave up 3 bases; unmatched junction bases: 8. Germline assignment: CDR1 LGHDT and CDR2 YNNKEL (reference sequence). Written as DNA, the CDR3 is TGTGCCAGCAGCCACAGCCGGGACAGGGGAGGCTACGAGCAGTACTTC. Translated: CASSHSRDRGGYEQYF.

The table lists this clonotype with many counts. V gene TRBV10-3 combines with J gene TRBJ1-2; TRBD1 aligns across 10 bases. The CDR3 spans 15 residues. Trimming cost V 3 bases and J 3 bases; bases outside gene matches: 4. In germline, CDR1 is ENHRY, CDR2 SYGVKD. For the CDR3, the DNA is TGTGCCATCAGTGATCAGGGACAGGGGTACTATGGCTACACCTTC. Translation: CAISDQGQGYYGYTF.

This clonotype was found many times. V is TRBV19 and J is TRBJ2-1; perhaps TRBD2 as D (5 bases). This CDR3 is built from 14 residues. CDR1 LNHDA and CDR2 SQIVND come from the germline V gene (reference sequence). Trimming took 0 bases from V and 9 from J, leaving 12 bases between them. CDR3 coding DNA: TGTGCCAGTAGTATAGAGCGGGTAAACTTTGAGCAGTTCTTC. Translation gives CASSIERVNFEQFF.

This clonotype was detected only a few times. The genes are TRBV5-1 and TRBJ2-1; D call uncertain. This CDR3 comprises 15 residues. Trimming shortened V by 1 base and J by 3 bases, and 11 bases separated the two germline ends. Per germline, CDR1 SGHRS and CDR2 YFSETQ. The CDR3 protein is CASSLLGEHYNEQFF. The CDR3 DNA reads TGCGCCAGCAGCTTGTTAGGAGAACACTACAATGAGCAGTTCTTC.

This clonotype was detected ten times or more. This chain connects TRBV5-5 to TRBJ2-7; tentative D call: TRBD1 (5 bases). Germline CDR1 reads SGHKS; CDR2 reads YYEKEE (reference sequence). The CDR3 contains 15 residues. Deletions cut 1 base from V and 4 bases from J, with 15 bases between. CDR3 protein: CASSLTRQSWYEQYF. The CDR3 DNA reads as TGTGCCAGCAGCTTGACCCGACAGAGCTGGTACGAGCAGTACTTC.

The chain uses TRBV7-9 and TRBJ2-5, with D perhaps TRBD1 or TRBD2 (5 bases each). V shed 5 bases and J shed 9 bases, with 16 bases lying between them. The germline gives CDR1 SEHNR, CDR2 FQNEAQ (reference sequence). The CDR3 is 13 amino acids. The CDR3 is CASSRGPSAAQYF. The CDR3 region has the DNA TGTGCCAGCAGCCGGGGACCCTCGGCGGCCCAGTACTTC.

This clonotype came up many times. This chain connects TRBV7-9 to TRBJ2-3; D gene uncertain. CDR1 is SEHNR, CDR2 FQNEAQ, per germline (reference sequence). The CDR3 consists of 15 residues. V was trimmed by 5 bases and J by 7 bases, leaving 19 bases between them. The DNA for the CDR3 is TGTGCCAGCAGCCCTCGAACCCGAAACCCCAATACGCAGTATTTT. Protein sequence: CASSPRTRNPNTQYF.

The chain is built from TRBV7-3 and TRBJ1-1, with 7 bases identical to TRBD1. After removal of 0 bases from V and 2 bases from J, the junction contained 6 bases not matched to a gene. The CDR3 covers 16 residues. Germline loops: CDR1 SGHTA, CDR2 FQGTGA. CDR3 in amino acids: CASSLTPTGRNTEAFF. DNA of the CDR3: TGTGCCAGCAGCTTAACACCGACAGGGCGTAACACTGAAGCTTTCTTT.

This clonotype was counted many times. This chain links TRBV4-3 with TRBJ1-5; no definite D call. The V end was cut by 1 base, the J end by 3 bases, with 10 bases between. This CDR3 contains 15 residues. Germline CDR1 LGHNA, CDR2 YSLEER. The DNA for the CDR3 is TGCGCCAGCAGCCAAGGGGCGGTTACCAATCAGCCCCAGCATTTT. Translation: CASSQGAVTNQPQHF.

This chain connects TRBV12-3 or TRBV12-4 to TRBJ2-1; 7 bases are a match to TRBD1. CDR3 length: 12 amino acids. With V trimmed by 5 bases and J by 8 bases, 3 bases remained unmatched. In DNA form, the CDR3 reads TGTGCCAGCAGTCGACAGGGTCATGAGCAGTTCTTC. It is translated as CASSRQGHEQFF.

This clonotype was detected only a few times. This rearrangement joins TRBV5-5 to TRBJ2-2; D unresolved. V was cut by 2 bases and J by 1 base, with 9 bases left in between. The CDR3 runs 15 residues. Per the germline V gene, CDR1 is SGHKS and CDR2 is YYEKEE (reference sequence). The CDR3 region is CASSLTVMNTGELFF. In DNA, the CDR3 is TGTGCCAGCAGCTTAACAGTGATGAACACCGGGGAGCTGTTTTTT.

This clonotype came up many times. The V gene is TRBV29-1, the J gene TRBJ2-1, with a tentative D call TRBD2 (6 bases). Germline CDR1 reads SQVTM; CDR2 reads ANQGSEA. The CDR3 length is 15 residues. Trimming stripped 3 bases from V and 3 bases from J, with 15 bases between. CDR3 sequence: CSVDSQRALYNEQFF. The CDR3 DNA is TGCAGCGTTGACTCCCAGCGGGCACTCTACAATGAGCAGTTCTTC.

This clonotype was counted at least ten times. V is TRBV5-5 and J is TRBJ1-6; 9 bases match TRBD1. With 1 base clipped from V and 8 bases from J, the junction kept 1 base outside the gene matches. The CDR3 has 14 amino acids. Germline V gene sequence: CDR1 SGHKS, CDR2 YYEKEE (reference sequence). CDR3 amino acids: CASSLRQGDSPLHF. DNA for the CDR3: TGTGCCAGCAGCTTGAGACAGGGGGATTCACCCCTCCACTTT.

This clonotype has ten or more counts. The rearrangement uses TRBV7-2 and TRBJ2-5; D may be TRBD2 (6 bases). Germline assignment: CDR1 SGHTA and CDR2 FQGNSA. V was shortened by 4 bases and J by 1 base, with 7 bases between the two germline ends. This CDR3 comprises 13 residues. The CDR3 nucleotides read TGTGCCAGCAGCTGGGGACTCCAAGAGACCCAGTACTTC. It translates to CASSWGLQETQYF.

This clonotype has at least ten counts. The CDR3 DNA sequence: TGCGCCAGCAGCTTGGATGGGCACGGCGAGCAGTACTTC. This translates into CASSLDGHGEQYF. This chain uses TRBV5-1 with TRBJ2-7; D remains unclear. Trimming took 0 bases from V and 6 from J, leaving 10 bases between them. The CDR3 has 13 residues. Germline values: CDR1 SGHRS, CDR2 YFSETQ.

This clonotype was recorded at least ten times. This sequence joins TRBV15 and TRBJ2-5, with 14 bases matching TRBD2. The ends lost 3 bases at V and 4 bases at J; junction bases unmatched: 7. The CDR3 length is 17 residues. The V gene's germline CDR1 is LNHNV and CDR2 YYDKDF (reference sequence). For the CDR3, the DNA is TGTGCCACCAGCAGGGGACTAGCGGGAGTCGGGCGAGAGACCCAGTACTTC. It is translated as CATSRGLAGVGRETQYF.

In its sample, this clonotype was seen many times. The chain couples TRBV4-1 to TRBJ1-3; weak D call: TRBD1 (6 bases). This CDR3 has 15 residues. The ends were cut back, 4 bases at V and 4 bases at J, with 14 bases in the middle. Germline V gene sequence: CDR1 MGHRA, CDR2 YSYEKL. The CDR3 DNA reads as TGCGCCAGCAGCCCACAGGGCGCGGGGGGAAACACCATATATTTT. This translates into CASSPQGAGGNTIYF.

The chain has TRBV3-1 and TRBJ1-1, with D unclear. The germline V gene has CDR1 LGHDT and CDR2 YNNKEL (reference sequence). V lost 1 base, J lost 4 bases, and 10 bases lay in between. This CDR3 is 14 amino acids long. The CDR3 sequence is CASSQVHDGTEAFF. DNA of the CDR3: TGTGCCAGCAGCCAAGTGCACGACGGCACTGAAGCTTTCTTT.

The chain is built from TRBV12-3 or TRBV12-4 and TRBJ2-3, with D uncertain. CDR3 length equals 13 residues. V shed 6 bases and J shed 2 bases, with 9 bases lying between them. The CDR3 region has the DNA TGTGCCAGCAGCACCCTTTTCACAGATACGCAGTATTTT. This codes for CASSTLFTDTQYF.

This clonotype was observed a handful of times. The gene calls are TRBV4-1 and TRBJ1-5; D is uncertain. In germline, CDR1 is MGHRA, CDR2 YSYEKL. CDR3 length equals 15 residues. The V gene lost 0 bases and the J gene lost 6 bases, with 12 bases spanning the gap. The CDR3 sequence: CASSQDTGSGQPQHF. CDR3 DNA: TGCGCCAGCAGCCAAGATACTGGGAGTGGTCAGCCCCAGCATTTT.

This clonotype was counted only a few times. The chain uses TRBV5-1 and TRBJ2-3; 9 nucleotides align to TRBD2. Germline lookup yields CDR1 SGHRS and CDR2 YFSETQ. Trimming cost V 7 bases and J 1 base; bases outside gene matches: 10. The CDR3 sequence is 16 residues long. The CDR3 reads CASQRGVAGGTDTQYF. The CDR3, as DNA: TGCGCCAGCCAACGCGGGGTAGCGGGAGGCACAGATACGCAGTATTTT.

The V and J genes are TRBV2 and TRBJ2-3; possibly TRBD1 or TRBD2 for D (5 bases each). In germline, CDR1 is SNHLY, CDR2 FYNNEI. The V end was cut by 6 bases, the J end by 3 bases, with 13 bases between. There are 14 residues in the CDR3. The CDR3 nucleotides are TGTGCCAGCAGCGAGTGGGGGATAACAGATACGCAGTATTTT. It translates to CASSEWGITDTQYF.